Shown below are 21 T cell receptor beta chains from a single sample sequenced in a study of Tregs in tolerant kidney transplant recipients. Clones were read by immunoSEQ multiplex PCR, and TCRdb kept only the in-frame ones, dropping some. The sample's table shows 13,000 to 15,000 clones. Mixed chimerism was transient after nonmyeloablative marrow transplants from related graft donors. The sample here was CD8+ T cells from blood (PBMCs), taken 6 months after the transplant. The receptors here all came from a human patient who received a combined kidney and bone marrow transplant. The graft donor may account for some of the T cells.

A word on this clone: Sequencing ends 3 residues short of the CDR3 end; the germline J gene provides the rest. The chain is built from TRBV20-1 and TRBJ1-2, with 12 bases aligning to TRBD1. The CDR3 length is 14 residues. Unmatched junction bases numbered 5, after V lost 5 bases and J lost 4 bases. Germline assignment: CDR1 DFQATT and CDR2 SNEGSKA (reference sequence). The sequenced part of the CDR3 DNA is TGCAGTGCTCCGGGACAGGGGGCAGGCTATGGC. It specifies CSAPGQGAGYG. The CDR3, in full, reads CSAPGQGAGYGYTF.

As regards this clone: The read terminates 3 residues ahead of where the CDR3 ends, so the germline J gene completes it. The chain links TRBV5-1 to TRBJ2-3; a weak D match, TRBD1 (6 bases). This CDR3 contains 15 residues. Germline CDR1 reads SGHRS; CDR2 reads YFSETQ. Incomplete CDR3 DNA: TGCGCCAGCAGCTTCCTAAGACAGGATCAAGAGACG. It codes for CASSFLRQDQET. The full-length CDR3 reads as CASSFLRQDQETQYF.

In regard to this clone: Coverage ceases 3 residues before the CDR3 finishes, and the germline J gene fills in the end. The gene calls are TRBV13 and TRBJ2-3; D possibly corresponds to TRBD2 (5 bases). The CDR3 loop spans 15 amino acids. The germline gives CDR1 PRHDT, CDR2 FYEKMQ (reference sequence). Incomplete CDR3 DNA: TGTGCCAGCAGCTTTGGCCCGCGGGTCCAAGAGACG. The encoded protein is CASSFGPRVQET. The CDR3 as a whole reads CASSFGPRVQETQYF. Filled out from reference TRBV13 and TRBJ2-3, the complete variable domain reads AAGVIQSPRHLIKEKRETATLKCYPIPRHDTVYWYQQGPGQDPQFLISFYEKMQSDKGSIPDRFSAQQFSDYHSELNMSSLELGDSALYFCASSFGPRVQETQYFGPGTRLTVL.

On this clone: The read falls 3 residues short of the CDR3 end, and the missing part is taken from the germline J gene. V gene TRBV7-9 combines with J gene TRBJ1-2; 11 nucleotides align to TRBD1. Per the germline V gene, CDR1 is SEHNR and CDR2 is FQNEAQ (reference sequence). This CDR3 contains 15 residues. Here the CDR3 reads CASSLGTGGKGDYTF. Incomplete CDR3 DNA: TGTGCCAGCAGCTTAGGGACAGGGGGCAAGGGGGAC.

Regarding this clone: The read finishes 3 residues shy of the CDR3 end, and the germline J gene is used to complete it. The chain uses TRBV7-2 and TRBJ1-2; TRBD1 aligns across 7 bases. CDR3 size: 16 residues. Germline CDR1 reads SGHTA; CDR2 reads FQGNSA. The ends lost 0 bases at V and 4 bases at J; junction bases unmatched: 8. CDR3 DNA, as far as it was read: TGTGCCAGCAGCTTAGCGGGCAGGGGGAGATTCTATGGC. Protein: CASSLAGRGRFYG. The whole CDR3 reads CASSLAGRGRFYGYTF.

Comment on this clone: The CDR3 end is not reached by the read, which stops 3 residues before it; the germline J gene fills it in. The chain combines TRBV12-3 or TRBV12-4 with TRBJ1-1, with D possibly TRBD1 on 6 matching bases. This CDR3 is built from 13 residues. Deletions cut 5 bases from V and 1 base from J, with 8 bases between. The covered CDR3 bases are TGTGCCAGCAGTACGGGACAGAACACTGAA. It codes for CASSTGQNTE. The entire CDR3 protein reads CASSTGQNTEAFF.

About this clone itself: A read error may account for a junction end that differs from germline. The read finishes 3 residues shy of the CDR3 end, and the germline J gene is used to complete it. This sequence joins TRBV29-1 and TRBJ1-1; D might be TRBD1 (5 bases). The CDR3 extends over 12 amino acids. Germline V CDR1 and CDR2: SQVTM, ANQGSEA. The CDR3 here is CSGEWGETEAFF. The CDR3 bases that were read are TGCAGCGGTGAATGGGGGGAGACTGAA.

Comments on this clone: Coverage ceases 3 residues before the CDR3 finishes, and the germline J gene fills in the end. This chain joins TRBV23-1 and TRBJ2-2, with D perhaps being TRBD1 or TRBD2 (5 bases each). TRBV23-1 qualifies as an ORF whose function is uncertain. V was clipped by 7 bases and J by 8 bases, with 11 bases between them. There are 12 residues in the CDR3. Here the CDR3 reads CASTRRTGELFF. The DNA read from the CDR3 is TGCGCCAGCACAAGGAGGACAGGGGAG.

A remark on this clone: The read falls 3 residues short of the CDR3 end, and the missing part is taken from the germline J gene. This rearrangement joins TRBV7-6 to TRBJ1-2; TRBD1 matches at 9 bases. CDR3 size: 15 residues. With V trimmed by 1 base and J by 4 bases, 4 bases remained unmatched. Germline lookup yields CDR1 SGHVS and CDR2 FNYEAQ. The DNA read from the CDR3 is TGTGCCAGCAGCTTAGAGGAGACAGGGGGCTATGGC. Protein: CASSLEETGGYG. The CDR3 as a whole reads CASSLEETGGYGYTF.

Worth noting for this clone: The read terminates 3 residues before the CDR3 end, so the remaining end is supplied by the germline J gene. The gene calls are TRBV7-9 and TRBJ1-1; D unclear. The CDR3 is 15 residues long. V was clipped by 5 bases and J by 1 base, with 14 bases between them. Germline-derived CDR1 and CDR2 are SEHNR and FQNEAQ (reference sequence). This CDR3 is CASSTTSTANTEAFF. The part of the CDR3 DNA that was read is TGTGCCAGCAGCACGACATCTACGGCGAACACTGAA.

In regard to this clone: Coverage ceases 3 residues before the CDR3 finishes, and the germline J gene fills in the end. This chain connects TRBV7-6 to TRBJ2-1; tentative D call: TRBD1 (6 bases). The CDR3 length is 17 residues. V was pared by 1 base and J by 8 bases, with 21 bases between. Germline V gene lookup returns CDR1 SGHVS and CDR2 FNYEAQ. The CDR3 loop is CASSLVAHQGYGDEQFF. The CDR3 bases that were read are TGTGCCAGCAGCTTAGTCGCTCATCAGGGGTACGGGGATGAG.

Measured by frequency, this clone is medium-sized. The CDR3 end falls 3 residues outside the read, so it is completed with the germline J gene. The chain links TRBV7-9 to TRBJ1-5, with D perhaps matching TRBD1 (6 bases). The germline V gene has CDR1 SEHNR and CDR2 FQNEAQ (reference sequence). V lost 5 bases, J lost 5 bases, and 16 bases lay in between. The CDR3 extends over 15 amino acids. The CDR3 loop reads CASSPGHEGDQPQHF. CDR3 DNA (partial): TGTGCCAGCAGCCCCGGACATGAGGGGGATCAGCCC.

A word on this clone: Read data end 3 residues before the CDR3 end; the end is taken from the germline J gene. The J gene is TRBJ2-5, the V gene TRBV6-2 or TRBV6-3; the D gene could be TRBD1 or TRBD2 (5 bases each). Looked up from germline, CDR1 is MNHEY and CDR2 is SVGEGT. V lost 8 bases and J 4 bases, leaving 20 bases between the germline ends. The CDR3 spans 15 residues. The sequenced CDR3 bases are TGTGCCAGCGAAGTAGAACGGAAGAGGGGAGAGACC. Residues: CASEVERKRGET. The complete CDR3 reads CASEVERKRGETQYF.

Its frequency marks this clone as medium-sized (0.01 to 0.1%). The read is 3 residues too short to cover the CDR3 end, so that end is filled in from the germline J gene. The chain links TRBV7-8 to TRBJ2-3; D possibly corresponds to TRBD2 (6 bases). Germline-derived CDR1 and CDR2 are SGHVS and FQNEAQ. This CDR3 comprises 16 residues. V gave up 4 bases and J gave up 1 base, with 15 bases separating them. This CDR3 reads CASSWRVVTGTDTQYF. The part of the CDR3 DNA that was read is TGTGCCAGCAGCTGGAGGGTAGTAACCGGCACAGATACG.

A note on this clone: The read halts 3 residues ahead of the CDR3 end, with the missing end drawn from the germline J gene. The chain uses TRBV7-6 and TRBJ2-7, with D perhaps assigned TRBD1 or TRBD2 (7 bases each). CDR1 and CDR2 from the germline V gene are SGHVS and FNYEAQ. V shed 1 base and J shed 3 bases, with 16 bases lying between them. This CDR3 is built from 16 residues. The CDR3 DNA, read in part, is TGTGCCAGCAGCTTAGGGGAGGGCAGGGGGGACTACGAG. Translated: CASSLGEGRGDYE. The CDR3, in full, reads CASSLGEGRGDYEQYF.

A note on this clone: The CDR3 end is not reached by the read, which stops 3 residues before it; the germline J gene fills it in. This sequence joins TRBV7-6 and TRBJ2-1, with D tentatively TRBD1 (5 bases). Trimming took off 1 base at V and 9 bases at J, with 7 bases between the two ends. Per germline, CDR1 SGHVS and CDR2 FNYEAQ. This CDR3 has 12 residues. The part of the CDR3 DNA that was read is TGTGCCAGCAGCTTAGGGGGCACTGAG. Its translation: CASSLGGTE. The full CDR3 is CASSLGGTEQFF.

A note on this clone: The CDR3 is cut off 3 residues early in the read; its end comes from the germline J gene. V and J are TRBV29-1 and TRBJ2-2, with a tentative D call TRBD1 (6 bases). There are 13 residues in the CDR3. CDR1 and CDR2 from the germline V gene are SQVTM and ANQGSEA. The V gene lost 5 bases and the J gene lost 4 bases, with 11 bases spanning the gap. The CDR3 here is CSVRQESTGELFF. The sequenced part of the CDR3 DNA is TGCAGCGTTAGACAGGAGTCCACCGGGGAG.

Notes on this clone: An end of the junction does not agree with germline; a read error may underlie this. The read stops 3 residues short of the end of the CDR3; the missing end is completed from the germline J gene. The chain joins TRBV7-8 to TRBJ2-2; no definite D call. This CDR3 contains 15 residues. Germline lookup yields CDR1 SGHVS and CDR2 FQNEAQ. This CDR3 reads CVSSPTVPGTGELFF. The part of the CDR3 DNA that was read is TGTGTCAGCAGCCCCACCGTCCCGGGCACCGGGGAG.

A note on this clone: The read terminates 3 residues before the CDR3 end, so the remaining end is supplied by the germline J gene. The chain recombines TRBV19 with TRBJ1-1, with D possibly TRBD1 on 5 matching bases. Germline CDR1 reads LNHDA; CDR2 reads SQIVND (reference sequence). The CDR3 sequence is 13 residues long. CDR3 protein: CASSIPLGGDAFF. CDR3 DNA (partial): TGTGCCAGTAGTATCCCCTTGGGGGGGGAC.

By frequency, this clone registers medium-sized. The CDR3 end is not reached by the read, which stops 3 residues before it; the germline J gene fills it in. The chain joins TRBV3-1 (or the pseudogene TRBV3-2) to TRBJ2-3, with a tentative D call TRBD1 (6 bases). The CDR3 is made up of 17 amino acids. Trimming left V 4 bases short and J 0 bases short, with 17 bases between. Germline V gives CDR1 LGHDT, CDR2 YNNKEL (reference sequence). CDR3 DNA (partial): TGTGCCAGCAGCCCCAGATGGACAGCCTCTAGCACAGATACG. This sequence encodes CASSPRWTASSTDT. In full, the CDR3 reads CASSPRWTASSTDTQYF.

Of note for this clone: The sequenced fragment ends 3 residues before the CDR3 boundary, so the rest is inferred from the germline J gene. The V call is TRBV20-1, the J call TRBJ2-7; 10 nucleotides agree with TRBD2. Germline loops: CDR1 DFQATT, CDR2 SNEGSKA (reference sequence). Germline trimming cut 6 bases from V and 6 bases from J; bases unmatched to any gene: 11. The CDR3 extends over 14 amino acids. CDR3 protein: CSAVPGLAVSEQYF. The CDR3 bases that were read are TGCAGTGCCGTCCCCGGACTAGCGGTGAGCGAG.